This TCR beta chain was found in a study of patients and donors after allogeneic stem cell transplantation. This clonotype is a singleton in its sample. Each CDR3 protein is one row after TCRdb ran MiXCR on the RT-PCR reads. The sample records under 200,000 distinct CDR3 sequences, approximately 30% being singletons. V was pared by 5 bases and J by 4 bases, with 4 bases of the junction left unmatched. The CDR3 length is 14 residues. The TCR comes from a human donor who was either an allogeneic HSCT recipient or a stem cell or donor lymphocyte infusion donor (not recorded which). It is not recorded whose cells these are; they may come from a transplant donor. This sequence joins TRBV12-3 or TRBV12-4 and TRBJ1-2, with 10 bases aligning to TRBD1. Sequences were obtained from blood, either unsorted or a sorted T cell fraction (not recorded which). CDR3: CASSGQGVGYGYTF. In DNA form, the CDR3 reads TGTGCCAGCAGTGGACAGGGGGTGGGCTATGGCTACACCTTC.